The 10 T cell receptor beta chains below come from one sample, sequenced in a study of T cell responses to AZD1222 COVID-19 vaccine. Assay used: immunoSEQ multiplex PCR; TCRdb lists only in-frame clones, some missing. The repertoire has about 120,000 clones, about 90% of them found once; the top ten carry 5% to 5.5%. The source was peripheral blood, collected on day 0 of AZD1222 vaccination. Receptors originate from an adult in good health.

This chain connects TRBV14 to TRBJ1-4; D might be TRBD1 (5 bases). V was shortened by 2 bases and J by 0 bases, with 13 bases between the two germline ends. The germline V gene encodes CDR1 SGHDN and CDR2 FVKESK. CDR3 length equals 17 residues. The CDR3 sequence is CASSQWAGPATNEKLFF. For the CDR3, the DNA is TGTGCCAGCAGCCAATGGGCGGGACCTGCAACTAATGAAAAACTGTTTTTT.

This chain connects TRBV7-8 to TRBJ2-7; 10 bases are shared with TRBD1. The germline V gene has CDR1 SGHVS and CDR2 FQNEAQ. This CDR3 is built from 16 residues. V lost 5 bases to trimming and J lost 3 bases; unmatched junction nucleotides: 10. CDR3 loop: CASSPSRDRGFYEQYF. DNA of the CDR3: TGTGCCAGCAGCCCGTCCCGGGACAGGGGTTTCTACGAGCAGTACTTC. Full variable domain (missing parts from reference TRBV7-8 and TRBJ2-7): GAGVSQSPRYKVAKRGQDVALRCDPISGHVSLFWYQQALGQGPEFLTYFQNEAQLDKSGLPSDRFFAERPEGSVSTLKIQRTQQEDSAVYLCASSPSRDRGFYEQYFGPGTRLTVT.

The chain recombines TRBV12-3 or TRBV12-4 with TRBJ2-3; D is unclear. V was shortened by 5 bases and J by 1 base, with 7 bases between the two germline ends. The CDR3 has 13 residues. The CDR3, as DNA: TGTGCCAGCAGTCTTTTCCGCACAGATACGCAGTATTTT. Protein: CASSLFRTDTQYF.

This sequence joins TRBV6-1 and TRBJ1-6; 8 nucleotides match TRBD1. CDR1 and CDR2 from the germline V gene are MNHNS and SASEGT. The CDR3 is 14 amino acids. J lost 7 bases, V lost 3 bases, and 2 bases had no gene match. Here the CDR3 reads CASSDRQGNSPLHF. Here the CDR3 DNA reads TGTGCCAGCAGTGACCGACAGGGGAATTCACCCCTCCACTTT.

The chain joins TRBV5-4 to TRBJ1-1; a possible D gene is TRBD1 (6 bases). Germline assignment: CDR1 SGHNT and CDR2 YYREEE (reference sequence). This CDR3 is 13 amino acids long. V lost 5 bases, J lost 5 bases, and 13 bases lay in between. In DNA, the CDR3 is TGTGCCAGCAGTCGAGGGGGGGGGACTGAAGCTTTCTTT. Its translation is CASSRGGGTEAFF.

This clone has just one count. V gene TRBV2 combines with J gene TRBJ1-5; D not resolved. With 5 bases removed from V and 5 bases from J, the gap between germline ends came to 7 bases. The germline V gene encodes CDR1 SNHLY and CDR2 FYNNEI. The CDR3 runs to 12 residues. CDR3 region: CASSLRDQPQHF. CDR3 nucleotides: TGTGCCAGCAGTCTCCGAGATCAGCCCCAGCATTTT.

The chain is built from TRBV5-6 and TRBJ2-2; D could derive from TRBD1 or TRBD2 (5 bases each). CDR3 length: 17 amino acids. The germline CDR1 and CDR2 sequences are SGHDT and YYEEEE. Deletions cut 7 bases from V and 4 bases from J, with 23 bases between. This CDR3 is CASFGTAKGVGTGELFF. The CDR3 DNA reads as TGTGCCAGCTTCGGGACCGCAAAGGGAGTAGGCACCGGGGAGCTGTTTTTT.

The chain links TRBV5-1 to TRBJ1-2, with D unclear. This CDR3 region has 13 residues. Trimming removed 5 bases at V and 3 bases at J, with 11 bases between. Germline CDR1 SGHRS, CDR2 YFSETQ. CDR3 protein: CASRRTRDYGYTF. The CDR3 coding sequence is TGCGCCAGCAGGCGGACCCGGGACTATGGCTACACCTTC.

The chain has TRBV19 and TRBJ1-6, with 8 bases fitting TRBD1. Germline trimming cut 7 bases from V and 9 bases from J; bases unmatched to any gene: 8. The length of the CDR3 is 14 residues. Germline V gene sequence: CDR1 LNHDA, CDR2 SQIVND (reference sequence). The CDR3: CASTVQGGSSPLHF. In DNA form, the CDR3 reads TGTGCCAGTACCGTACAGGGGGGGAGTTCACCCCTCCACTTT.

This rearrangement joins TRBV5-1 to TRBJ2-1; 7 nucleotides align to TRBD1. The CDR3 spans 16 residues. CDR1 and CDR2 (germline): SGHRS, YFSETQ. Trimming cost V 1 base and J 5 bases; bases outside gene matches: 9. CDR3 protein: CASSLFLRQGNNEQFF. DNA of the CDR3: TGCGCCAGCAGCTTGTTTCTAAGACAGGGAAACAATGAGCAGTTCTTC.